The 3 T cell receptor beta chains in this list originate from one sample, sequenced in a study of regulatory T cells in long-lasting Graves disease. CDR3 regions were amplified by Arm-PCR using iRepertoire HTBI primers to build TCR beta libraries. TCRdb fed the multiplex PCR reads into MiXCR, producing one record per CDR3 protein. The sample includes approximately 380,000 distinct CDR3 sequences, around 21% of them seen just once. Time point described: persistent/refractory GD, antithyroid drugs over 5 years with positive TRAb. The authors made the TCR library using RNA they extracted from PBMCs. Sequences were derived from peripheral blood mononuclear cells (PBMCs), sampled when the disease was refractory, from a patient treated with antithyroid drugs. Receptors originate from a female donor with Graves disease.

The chain recombines TRBV7-9 with TRBJ1-2; 7 nucleotides match TRBD1. The germline V gene has CDR1 SEHNR and CDR2 FQNEAQ (reference sequence). This CDR3 has 16 residues. J was trimmed by 6 bases and V by 5 bases; bases with no gene match: 15. The CDR3 loop reads CASSAYGSSTGHGYTF. Written as DNA, the CDR3 is TGTGCCAGCAGCGCATACGGGTCGTCGACAGGGCATGGCTACACCTTC.

Many counts were recorded for this clonotype. The chain joins TRBV12-3 or TRBV12-4 to TRBJ2-7, with 7 bases that match TRBD1. Unmatched junction bases numbered 15, after V lost 2 bases and J lost 2 bases. The CDR3 is 18 residues long. DNA for the CDR3: TGTGCCAGCAGTTTAATATATGGATTTGGGACAGAAACCTACGAGCAGTACTTC. Translated, it gives CASSLIYGFGTETYEQYF.

This clonotype was counted at least ten times. The CDR3 loop reads CASSARLGEGYGYTF. The CDR3 nucleotides are TGTGCCAGCAGCGCGCGACTAGGAGAGGGCTATGGCTACACCTTC. V gene TRBV7-2 combines with J gene TRBJ1-2; no reliable D call. The germline CDR1 and CDR2 sequences are SGHTA and FQGNSA. V lost 5 bases, J lost 4 bases, and 17 bases lay in between. The CDR3 runs 15 residues. The variable domain in full, with the rest retrieved from reference TRBV7-2 and TRBJ1-2, is GAGVSQSPSNKVTEKGKDVELRCDPISGHTALYWYRQSLGQGLEFLIYFQGNSAPDKSGLPSDRFSAERTGGSVSTLTIQRTQQEDSAVYLCASSARLGEGYGYTFGSGTRLTVV.